The present TCR beta chain was sequenced within a study of CD8 T cells in ankylosing spondylitis. Study-wide points: Certain motif variants had earlier been reported in reactive arthritis synovial fluid and blood. For ankylosing spondylitis blood, a TCR beta motif of about 8 highly homologous variants appeared characteristic.

One entry per CDR3 protein, called by TCRdb with MiXCR from the 5' RACE reads. The table records about 240,000 distinct CDR3 sequences, around 11% of them present only once. Comments on this clonotype: Its target is not known.

The specimen was blood, either unsorted or a sorted T cell fraction (not recorded which). This TCR came from a male donor with ankylosing spondylitis or in good health (not recorded which).

CDR3 sequence reads: CASSYTRSTDTQYF. The CDR3 coding sequence is TGTGCCAGCAGTTATACACGGAGCACAGATACGCAGTATTTT. This sequence joins TRBV6-5 and TRBJ2-3; D is undetermined. Germline CDR1 is MNHEY and CDR2 is SVGAGI. The CDR3 is 14 residues long. Trimming stripped 3 bases from V and 0 bases from J, with 7 bases between.